These 23 T cell receptor beta chains were all obtained from the same sample, sequenced in a study of blood T cell repertoires in COVID-19. Generated by immunoSEQ multiplex PCR, the TCRdb table keeps only in-frame clones and is missing some. The sample consists of hundreds of thousands of clones, over 70% of them appearing once. The sample comprised peripheral blood. These receptors were collected from a woman between 50 and 59 years old with COVID-19, enrolled during active disease.

J is TRBJ2-7 and V is TRBV19, with 7 bases identical to TRBD1. Germline CDR1 is LNHDA and CDR2 is SQIVND (reference sequence). This CDR3 has 15 amino acids. The V segment lost 4 bases and the J segment 3 bases; nucleotides outside the gene matches: 9. This chain's CDR3 is CASSTQGTVVYEQYF. The CDR3 bases are TGTGCCAGTAGTACACAAGGGACAGTAGTCTACGAGCAGTACTTC.

The chain links TRBV5-1 to TRBJ2-3; 8 bases are shared with TRBD2. CDR3 length: 15 residues. CDR1 and CDR2 from the germline V gene are SGHRS and YFSETQ. After removal of 4 bases from V and 1 base from J, the junction contained 5 bases not matched to a gene. In DNA, the CDR3 is TGCGCCAGCAGCGAGAGCGGGAGTGGCACAGATACGCAGTATTTT. This gives the protein CASSESGSGTDTQYF.

This sequence joins TRBV4-3 and TRBJ1-2; D gene uncertain. The CDR3 has 15 amino acids. Germline V gene lookup returns CDR1 LGHNA and CDR2 YSLEER. V dropped 1 base and J dropped 4 bases, with 13 bases sitting between them. CDR3 sequence (DNA): TGCGCCAGCAGCCAAGTAATCGGTCTTCTCTATGGCTACACCTTC. This translates into CASSQVIGLLYGYTF.

This chain connects TRBV6-5 to TRBJ2-4, with a possible D match to TRBD1 (6 bases). This CDR3 comprises 15 residues. V lost 3 bases, J lost 12 bases, and 21 bases lay in between. The germline gives CDR1 MNHEY, CDR2 SVGAGI. The CDR3 protein is CASSYGYRDKDGQYF. The CDR3 region has the DNA TGTGCCAGCAGTTATGGGTACCGGGACAAAGACGGTCAGTACTTC.

The chain is built from TRBV28 and TRBJ1-3; weak D call: TRBD1 (5 bases). Germline V gene data show CDR1 as MDHEN and CDR2 as SYDVKM. V lost 2 bases and J 0 bases, leaving 8 bases between the germline ends. This CDR3 is built from 15 residues. CDR3 in amino acids: CASSLRQISGNTIYF. CDR3 bases: TGTGCCAGCAGTTTAAGACAGATCTCTGGAAACACCATATATTTT.

The chain uses TRBV2 and TRBJ2-1; a possible D gene is TRBD2 (6 bases). Trimming pared 6 bases from V and 7 bases from J, leaving 19 bases between. In germline, CDR1 is SNHLY, CDR2 FYNNEI. There are 15 residues in the CDR3. This CDR3 is CASRIGGITRNEQFF. DNA for the CDR3: TGTGCCAGCAGAATCGGCGGGATAACAAGAAATGAGCAGTTCTTC.

V gene TRBV19 combines with J gene TRBJ2-3; 7 bases fit TRBD1. This CDR3 has 15 amino acids. V was clipped by 3 bases and J by 3 bases; unmatched bases: 6. The germline V gene encodes CDR1 LNHDA and CDR2 SQIVND (reference sequence). CDR3 amino acids: CASSIRTGRTDTQYF. CDR3 bases: TGTGCCAGTAGTATTAGGACAGGTCGGACAGATACGCAGTATTTT.

A word on this clone: One end of the junction does not line up with germline, which may come from a read error. The V and J genes are TRBV5-1 and TRBJ2-6, with a weak D call TRBD1 (6 bases). The CDR3 is made up of 16 amino acids. The germline gives CDR1 SGHRS, CDR2 YFSETQ. CDR3 nucleotide sequence: TGCGCCAGCAGCCCGGGACACATCTCTGGAGCCAACGTCCTGACTTTC. Translated: CASSPGHISGANVLTF.

This clone turned up a few times. The genes are TRBV19 and TRBJ2-1; TRBD1 might be the D (6 bases). Per the germline V gene, CDR1 is LNHDA and CDR2 is SQIVND (reference sequence). V lost 3 bases to trimming and J lost 3 bases, with 18 bases between them. The CDR3 is 17 amino acids. DNA for the CDR3: TGTGCCAGTAGTATTTCGACAGGAGCCCACTACTACAATGAGCAGTTCTTC. Translation: CASSISTGAHYYNEQFF.

The gene calls are TRBV27 and TRBJ2-3, with D tentatively TRBD1 (6 bases). The germline CDR1 and CDR2 sequences are MNHEY and SMNVEV (reference sequence). This CDR3 region has 14 residues. V was shortened by 4 bases and J by 3 bases, with 11 bases between the two germline ends. CDR3 in amino acids: CASSYRTVTDTQYF. For the CDR3, the DNA is TGTGCCAGCAGTTATCGGACAGTAACAGATACGCAGTATTTT.

The chain employs TRBV7-9 and TRBJ2-1; D might be TRBD1 (7 bases). The CDR3 runs to 17 residues. Trimming shortened V by 0 bases and J by 1 base, and 13 bases separated the two germline ends. In germline, CDR1 is SEHNR, CDR2 FQNEAQ (reference sequence). In DNA form, the CDR3 reads TGTGCCAGCAGCTTAGCGACTAGACAGGGTTCCTACAATGAGCAGTTCTTC. This sequence encodes CASSLATRQGSYNEQFF. The whole variable domain, remainder taken from reference TRBV7-9 and TRBJ2-1, is DTGVSQNPRHKITKRGQNVTFRCDPISEHNRLYWYRQTLGQGPEFLTYFQNEAQLEKSRLLSDRFSAERPKGSFSTLEIQRTEQGDSAMYLCASSLATRQGSYNEQFFGPGTRLTVL.

This clone showed up just once. The chain recombines TRBV25-1 with TRBJ2-1; 8 bases agree with TRBD1. Per germline, CDR1 MGHDK and CDR2 SYGVNS. The CDR3 sequence is 18 residues long. Unmatched junction bases numbered 12, after V lost 3 bases and J lost 2 bases. The CDR3 here is CASSDGTGRISTYNEQFF. The CDR3 DNA follows: TGTGCCAGCAGTGATGGGACAGGCCGGATTTCTACCTACAATGAGCAGTTCTTC.

This clone has only one observation. V and J are TRBV10-3 and TRBJ1-2; D not certain. The CDR3 totals 13 residues. The V gene's germline CDR1 is ENHRY and CDR2 SYGVKD. V lost 0 bases to trimming and J lost 6 bases, with 8 bases between them. The CDR3 coding sequence is TGTGCCATCAGTGAGTCGTTCCGGGATGGCTACACCTTC. The encoded protein is CAISESFRDGYTF.

The gene calls are TRBV30 and TRBJ2-4, with unresolved D. The CDR3 length is 12 residues. Germline assignment: CDR1 GTSNPN and CDR2 SVGIG (reference sequence). V dropped 3 bases and J dropped 0 bases, with 3 bases sitting between them. The CDR3 sequence is CAWRLAKNIQYF. CDR3 in DNA: TGTGCCTGGAGACTAGCCAAAAACATTCAGTACTTC.

V and J are TRBV11-1 and TRBJ2-1; maybe TRBD2 (6 bases). From germline, CDR1 is SGHAT and CDR2 FQDESV (reference sequence). The CDR3 loop spans 13 amino acids. Deletions cut 5 bases from V and 9 bases from J, with 14 bases between. The CDR3: CASSPGTLGEQFF. CDR3 in DNA: TGTGCCAGCAGCCCGGGGACTTTGGGTGAGCAGTTCTTC.

V and J are TRBV29-1 and TRBJ1-3; 7 bases map to TRBD1. The trim removed 6 bases at V and 3 bases at J, leaving 5 bases unmatched. Germline V lookup: CDR1 SQVTM, CDR2 ANQGSEA. The CDR3 sequence is 13 residues long. CDR3 bases: TGCAGCGTGCGACAGGGTCGTGGAAACACCATATATTTT. Protein product: CSVRQGRGNTIYF.

This chain joins TRBV10-3 and TRBJ2-5; the match to TRBD1 covers 8 bases. The CDR3 has 16 amino acids. V lost 5 bases and J lost 0; bases outside the gene matches: 8. CDR1 is ENHRY and CDR2 is SYGVKD in the germline V gene. CDR3 in amino acids: CAISPPGGGYQETQYF. The DNA for the CDR3 is TGTGCCATCAGTCCCCCAGGGGGCGGGTACCAAGAGACCCAGTACTTC.

The V gene is TRBV7-2, the J gene TRBJ1-2; 9 nucleotides agree with TRBD1. The CDR3 runs to 15 residues. The V and J ends lost 5 bases and 8 bases, in that order; junction bases with no gene match: 12. In germline, CDR1 is SGHTA, CDR2 FQGNSA. CDR3 DNA sequence: TGTGCCAGCAGCCTTACAGGGGGCGCAGCTGCCGGCTACACCTTC. Amino acids: CASSLTGGAAAGYTF.

This clone was detected a few times. The chain employs TRBV27 and TRBJ2-7; 9 positions match TRBD1. Germline V gene lookup returns CDR1 MNHEY and CDR2 SMNVEV (reference sequence). The CDR3 runs to 15 residues. V trimming: 4 bases; J trimming: 3 bases; junction bases outside the gene matches: 7. CDR3 loop: CASSSPGQGIYEQYF. As DNA, the CDR3 is TGTGCCAGCAGTTCCCCGGGACAGGGAATCTACGAGCAGTACTTC.

The chain couples TRBV7-9 to TRBJ2-1, with D perhaps matching TRBD2 (6 bases). V was cut by 2 bases and J by 3 bases, with 17 bases left in between. The V gene's germline CDR1 is SEHNR and CDR2 FQNEAQ (reference sequence). The CDR3 is made up of 17 amino acids. The CDR3 region has the DNA TGTGCCAGCAGCTTAAAGTCCGTGCGGGACCACTACAATGAGCAGTTCTTC. Residues: CASSLKSVRDHYNEQFF.

The chain is built from TRBV7-2 and TRBJ1-5, with D tentatively TRBD1 (5 bases). The V end lost 1 base, the J end lost 7 bases, and 11 bases lay between the germline ends. Germline values: CDR1 SGHTA, CDR2 FQGNSA. CDR3 size: 14 residues. CDR3 DNA sequence: TGTGCCAGCAGCTTAGATGGGGCCCCCCAGCCCCAGCATTTT. Its protein is CASSLDGAPQPQHF. Combining the CDR3 with reference TRBV7-2 and TRBJ1-5 gives the whole variable domain GAGVSQSPSNKVTEKGKDVELRCDPISGHTALYWYRQSLGQGLEFLIYFQGNSAPDKSGLPSDRFSAERTGGSVSTLTIQRTQQEDSAVYLCASSLDGAPQPQHFGDGTRLSIL.

The V call is TRBV28, the J call TRBJ2-2, with 8 bases matching TRBD1. CDR1 is MDHEN and CDR2 is SYDVKM in the germline V gene. J lost 4 bases, V lost 9 bases, and 4 bases had no gene match. This CDR3 has 13 amino acids. This CDR3 reads CASHTGGTGELFF. The DNA for the CDR3 is TGTGCCAGTCATACAGGGGGCACCGGGGAGCTGTTTTTT.

V usage is TRBV5-1 and J usage is TRBJ2-3; 7 bases are shared with TRBD1. Germline V gene lookup returns CDR1 SGHRS and CDR2 YFSETQ. J lost 2 bases, V lost 5 bases, and 8 bases had no gene match. The CDR3 consists of 15 residues. The DNA of the CDR3 is TGCGCCAGCAGTTCTGGGACAGATTACACAGATACGCAGTATTTT. This translates into CASSSGTDYTDTQYF.